The text below deals with one T cell receptor (beta chain). The sample belongs to a study of T cell changes during pregnancy in multiple sclerosis. Clones were read by immunoSEQ multiplex PCR, and TCRdb kept only the in-frame ones, dropping some. The sample contains around 34,000 clones, 94% of which appear only once. CDR3 length: 15 amino acids. Unmatched junction bases numbered 6, after V lost 4 bases and J lost 2 bases. Per germline, CDR1 SNHLY and CDR2 FYNNEI. The chain has TRBV2 and TRBJ2-5, with 8 positions matching TRBD2. The sequencing used CD4+ T cells from peripheral blood mononuclear cells, collected in the second trimester of pregnancy. The receptor comes from a female donor with multiple sclerosis, enrolled in a pregnancy study. The CDR3 is CASSARLAGQETQYF. CDR3 bases: TGTGCCAGCAGTGCCCGCTTAGCGGGGCAAGAGACCCAGTACTTC.